The sequence of this TCR beta chain was determined in a study of blood T cell repertoires in COVID-19. Study-level information: Whether acute or convalescent, the COVID-19 samples came from the United States, Italy and Spain.

This CDR3 spans 15 amino acids. V shed 3 bases and J 2 bases; nucleotides not matched to a gene: 3. From germline, CDR1 is SGDLS and CDR2 YYNGEE. Sequenced by immunoSEQ multiplex PCR; TCRdb stores in-frame clones only, minus some. Of roughly 150,000 clones detected, about 88% appear once; the ten largest clones hold around 5%. This TCR came from a woman in her forties or fifties with COVID-19, enrolled during active disease. The sample consisted of peripheral blood. This chain connects TRBV9 to TRBJ2-3, with 10 bases matching TRBD2. The CDR3 nucleotides read TGTGCCAGCAGCGAGCGGGGGGGCACCACAGATACGCAGTATTTT. The encoded protein is CASSERGGTTDTQYF.